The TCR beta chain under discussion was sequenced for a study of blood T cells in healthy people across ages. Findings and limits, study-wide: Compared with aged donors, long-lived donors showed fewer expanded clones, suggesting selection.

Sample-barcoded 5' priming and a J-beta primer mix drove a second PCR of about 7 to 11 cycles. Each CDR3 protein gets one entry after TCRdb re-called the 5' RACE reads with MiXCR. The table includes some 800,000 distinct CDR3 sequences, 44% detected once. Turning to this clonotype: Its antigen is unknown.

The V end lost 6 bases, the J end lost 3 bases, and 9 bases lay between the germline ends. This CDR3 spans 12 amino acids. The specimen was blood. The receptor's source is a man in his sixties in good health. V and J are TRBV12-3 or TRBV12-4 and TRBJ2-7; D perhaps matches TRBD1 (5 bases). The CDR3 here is CASRSDSYEQYF. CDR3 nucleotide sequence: TGTGCCAGCAGATCCGACAGCTACGAGCAGTACTTC.